This TCR beta chain was sequenced during a study of long-term antiretroviral therapy in people with HIV. Investigators performed immunoSEQ version v3.0 at survey level. This table comes from immunoSEQ multiplex PCR, and its TCRdb copy is limited to in-frame clones, with some not included. This table holds 25,000 to 35,000 clones, roughly 96% found once. Trimming took 5 bases from V and 4 from J; bases not matched to a gene: 6. CDR3 length: 15 residues. Germline loops: CDR1 SGHAT, CDR2 FQNNGV. The receptor was derived from a man younger than 40 with HIV. The material sequenced was unsorted PBMCs, taken 5.3 years after starting antiretroviral therapy. J is TRBJ2-5 and V is TRBV11-2; 11 bases fit TRBD2. The CDR3 sequence is CASSPLAGGTETQYF. The DNA for the CDR3 is TGTGCCAGCAGCCCTCTAGCGGGAGGAACAGAGACCCAGTACTTC.